Below, 8 T cell receptor beta chains from the same sample are listed, as sequenced in a study of T cell responses to AZD1222 COVID-19 vaccine. Profiled with immunoSEQ multiplex PCR; TCRdb holds only in-frame clones, not every one. This table holds more than 110,000 clones, roughly 90% found once. The material was peripheral blood, obtained on day 0 of AZD1222 vaccination. These receptors were taken from an adult in good health.

The J gene is TRBJ2-1, the V gene TRBV6-5; D tentatively reads TRBD1 or TRBD2 (6 bases each). The CDR3 has 13 residues. Deletions cut 8 bases from V and 6 bases from J, with 14 bases between. Germline CDR1 reads MNHEY; CDR2 reads SVGAGI. The CDR3 DNA is TGTGCCAGCTCTTGGAGGGGGACCAATGAGCAGTTCTTC. Protein: CASSWRGTNEQFF.

The chain has TRBV6-6 and TRBJ2-7; TRBD2 matches 7 bases. V was clipped by 6 bases and J by 4 bases; unmatched bases: 15. The CDR3 is made up of 16 amino acids. Germline CDR1 is MNHNY and CDR2 is SVGAGI (reference sequence). The CDR3 sequence is CASSGGGRGYAYEQYF. Here the CDR3 DNA reads TGTGCCAGCAGCGGCGGCGGGCGGGGGTACGCGTACGAGCAGTACTTC.

The chain employs TRBV3-1 (or the pseudogene TRBV3-2) and TRBJ1-1; D unclear. V lost 1 base to trimming and J lost 1 base, with 10 bases between them. CDR3 size: 15 residues. Germline V gives CDR1 LGHDT, CDR2 YNNKEL (reference sequence). The DNA of the CDR3 is TGTGCCAGCAGCCAAGGGTGGGTGGGGAACACTGAAGCTTTCTTT. Residues: CASSQGWVGNTEAFF.

The chain combines TRBV28 with TRBJ1-3; D is undetermined. CDR1 and CDR2 (germline): MDHEN, SYDVKM. CDR3 length: 14 residues. V lost 11 bases and J lost 0, with 14 bases in between. This CDR3 is CAVASSDSGNTIYF. CDR3 sequence (DNA): TGTGCCGTGGCGTCCTCCGACTCTGGAAACACCATATATTTT.

Written as DNA, the CDR3 is TGTGCCAGAAGCTTGGGCGGGGAGCTGTTTTTT. This gives the protein CARSLGGELFF. The genes are TRBV5-3 and TRBJ2-2, with no clear D. TRBV5-3 is recorded as an ORF, its role being uncertain. This CDR3 is built from 11 residues. V lost 0 bases and J lost 7, with 1 base in between.

V and J are TRBV19 and TRBJ2-5, with D perhaps TRBD1 or TRBD2 (5 bases each). This CDR3 has 16 residues. Trimming removed 6 bases at V and 1 base at J, with 18 bases between. Germline values: CDR1 LNHDA, CDR2 SQIVND (reference sequence). The CDR3 bases are TGTGCCAGTAGCCCCGGGGCAGCGAGCGTCCAAGAGACCCAGTACTTC. Translated: CASSPGAASVQETQYF. Combining the CDR3 with reference TRBV19 and TRBJ2-5 gives the whole variable domain DGGITQSPKYLFRKEGQNVTLSCEQNLNHDAMYWYRQDPGQGLRLIYYSQIVNDFQKGDIAEGYSVSREKKESFPLTVTSAQKNPTAFYLCASSPGAASVQETQYFGPGTRLLVL.

The sample holds one count of this clone. V and J are TRBV20-1 and TRBJ1-1; no firm D call. Germline assignment: CDR1 DFQATT and CDR2 SNEGSKA (reference sequence). V was clipped by 5 bases and J by 6 bases, with 10 bases between them. The CDR3 is 11 residues long. DNA of the CDR3: TGCAGTGCTTTCTATGGAGCTGAAGCTTTCTTT. Translated: CSAFYGAEAFF.

This clone was recorded once. The chain joins TRBV7-8 to TRBJ2-5; 7 bases agree with TRBD1. The junction had 12 bases not matched to a gene; V was cut back by 5 bases and J by 3 bases. CDR1 is SGHVS, CDR2 FQNEAQ, per germline. The CDR3 spans 16 residues. This CDR3 is CASSILPTGYEETQYF. In nucleotides, the CDR3 is TGTGCCAGCAGCATACTCCCGACAGGGTACGAAGAGACCCAGTACTTC.